The next 8 T cell receptor beta chains were all read from a single sample in a study of T cell repertoires in cytomegalovirus infection. TCRdb recomputed calls from the reads with MiXCR, one row per CDR3 protein. The sample contains about a million distinct CDR3 sequences, approximately 32% of which appear only once. Their antigen targets remain unknown. The sequenced sample was cultured CD8+ T cells from PBMCs, obtained from culture after CMV antigen stimulation. These TCRs come from a human donor in good health (CMV status not recorded). Some clones in this sample may be carry-over from other donors' samples.

This clonotype occurred many times. The chain combines TRBV7-9 with TRBJ2-1; 9 bases are shared with TRBD1. Germline V CDR1 and CDR2: SEHNR, FQNEAQ (reference sequence). The CDR3 is 14 residues long. Trimming cost V 5 bases and J 3 bases; bases outside gene matches: 2. The CDR3 region has the DNA TGTGCCAGCAGCCCGGACAGGGGCTACAATGAGCAGTTCTTC. This gives the protein CASSPDRGYNEQFF.

The rearrangement joins TRBV28 to TRBJ1-1; possibly TRBD1 for D (6 bases). CDR3 length: 15 amino acids. V was pared by 3 bases and J by 4 bases, with 15 bases between. CDR1 is MDHEN and CDR2 is SYDVKM in the germline V gene. CDR3 nucleotides: TGTGCCAGCAGTTTTTACAGGGAGGGCGGCACTGAAGCTTTCTTT. Amino acid sequence: CASSFYREGGTEAFF.

This sequence joins TRBV3-1 and TRBJ2-2; no definite D call. Germline V gives CDR1 LGHDT, CDR2 YNNKEL (reference sequence). This CDR3 is 13 amino acids long. Trimming pared 0 bases from V and 5 bases from J, leaving 4 bases between. This chain's CDR3 is CASSQERTGELFF. As DNA, the CDR3 is TGTGCCAGCAGCCAAGAACGGACCGGGGAGCTGTTTTTT.

At least ten counts were recorded for this clonotype. The CDR3: CASPSEGAIAGTDTQYF. The CDR3 DNA reads as TGTGCCAGCCCTTCAGAGGGAGCAATAGCAGGGACAGATACGCAGTATTTT. The rearrangement joins TRBV7-9 to TRBJ2-3; D may correspond to TRBD1 or TRBD2 (5 bases each). This CDR3 has 17 residues. Trimming left V 8 bases short and J 3 bases short, with 24 bases between. The germline V gene has CDR1 SEHNR and CDR2 FQNEAQ (reference sequence).

There are a few counts of this clonotype. CDR3 in amino acids: CASSPLGKLTSTDTQYF. The CDR3 coding sequence is TGTGCCAGTTCCCCGTTGGGGAAGCTTACTAGCACAGATACGCAGTATTTT. The V and J genes are TRBV19 and TRBJ2-3, with unresolved D. The V and J ends lost 8 bases and 0 bases respectively, with 21 bases between them. The CDR3 consists of 17 residues. The germline V gene has CDR1 LNHDA and CDR2 SQIVND (reference sequence).

This clonotype was counted many times. Here the CDR3 reads CASSFALTDTQYF. CDR3 nucleotide sequence: TGTGCCAGCAGTTTTGCCCTCACAGATACGCAGTATTTT. The rearrangement links TRBV12-3 or TRBV12-4 to TRBJ2-3; D unclear. V was trimmed by 3 bases and J by 2 bases, leaving 6 bases between them. There are 13 residues in the CDR3.

This clonotype was seen a handful of times. The chain employs TRBV7-9 and TRBJ2-1; possibly TRBD2 for D (5 bases). There are 16 residues in the CDR3. Between the trimmed V and J ends, which lost 3 bases and 0 bases, there was a span of 12 bases. CDR1 is SEHNR and CDR2 is FQNEAQ in the germline V gene (reference sequence). CDR3 nucleotide sequence: TGTGCCAGCAGCTTGAAGCAAGGGAGCTCCTACAATGAGCAGTTCTTC. It yields the protein CASSLKQGSSYNEQFF.

The CDR3 loop reads CASSYRQGVSQETQYF. CDR3 nucleotide sequence: TGTGCCAGCAGCTACCGACAGGGGGTTTCCCAAGAGACCCAGTACTTC. This chain connects TRBV7-6 to TRBJ2-5; 9 positions match TRBD1. CDR3 length: 16 residues. Trimming at V came to 4 bases and at J to 1 base, leaving 7 bases not matched to a gene. Germline V gene data show CDR1 as SGHVS and CDR2 as FNYEAQ.